A selection of T cell receptor beta chains follows, all from one sample in a study of blood T cell repertoires in COVID-19. Method: immunoSEQ multiplex PCR; TCRdb's copy keeps in-frame clones and lacks some. This sample has tens of thousands of clones, with about 91% found just once. The sample consisted of peripheral blood. These receptors all stem from a woman older than 75 with acute or convalescent COVID-19. Each CDR3 is given with its conserved first and last residue. The D gene is left open where the match is weak. Clone size, where shown, is once, few, many, or a class for clones that have expanded.

TRBV6-1	14	.	.	TRBJ1-6	TGTGCCAGCAGTTATGCGAGTTATAATTCACCCCTCCACTTT	CASSYASYNSPLHF
TRBV18	15	.	once	TRBJ1-4	TGTGCCAGCTCACCATCGCACGGTGATAATGAAAAACTGTTTTTT	CASSPSHGDNEKLFF
TRBV5-4	15	TRBD2	once	TRBJ2-1	TGTGCCAGCAGCTTTAGCGGGGGGGCGGGGAATGAGCAGTTCTTC	CASSFSGGAGNEQFF
TRBV5-1	16	.	.	TRBJ1-3	TGCGCCAGCAGCTTGGACGGAGGTCCGGGAGGAAACACCATATATTTT	CASSLDGGPGGNTIYF
TRBV6-2/TRBV6-3	15	.	.	TRBJ1-2	TGTGCCAGCAGTTATCCTACAGGGATGATCTATGGCTACACCTTC	CASSYPTGMIYGYTF
TRBV5-6	16	TRBD2	.	TRBJ2-1	TGTGCCAGCAGCTCCCGAGGACTAGCGGGAGCCAATGAGCAGTTCTTC	CASSSRGLAGANEQFF
TRBV4-2	15	TRBD2	once	TRBJ2-3	TGTGCCAGCAGCCAAAAAGCGGGGGGGCACGATACGCAGTATTTT	CASSQKAGGHDTQYF
TRBV18	16	TRBD1	.	TRBJ1-2	TGTGCCAGCTCACCAGAACAGGGGAAGGGGAGTTATGGCTACACCTTC	CASSPEQGKGSYGYTF
TRBV7-2	14	TRBD1	.	TRBJ2-3	TGTGCCAGCAGTTACACAGGGGGCTCAGATACGCAGTATTTT	CASSYTGGSDTQYF
TRBV7-9	14	TRBD1	once	TRBJ2-3	TGTGCCAGCAGCATCCGGGACAGGGACGATACGCAGTATTTT	CASSIRDRDDTQYF
TRBV11-1	14	.	.	TRBJ1-1	TGTGCCAGCAGCACATATACAGGGCCCACTGAAGCTTTCTTT	CASSTYTGPTEAFF
TRBV5-1	16	TRBD1	.	TRBJ2-3	TGCGCCAGCAGCCCGTGGACAGGTGGGGGAACAGATACGCAGTATTTT	CASSPWTGGGTDTQYF
TRBV6-5	14	TRBD1	.	TRBJ2-1	TGTGCCAGCAGCCCGGAGAGGGGGCGGAATGAGCAGTTCTTC	CASSPERGRNEQFF
TRBV5-4	14	TRBD1	.	TRBJ1-6	TGTGCCAGCAGCCTCGGACAGGTGTATTCACCCCTCCACTTT	CASSLGQVYSPLHF
TRBV5-5	14	.	.	TRBJ1-6	TGTGCCAGCAGCTTTACAGGAGTGAATTCACCCCTCCACTTT	CASSFTGVNSPLHF
TRBV18	18	TRBD2	.	TRBJ2-1	TGTGCCAGCTCGTATATGGGACTAGCGTTGAGCTCCTACAATGAGCAGTTCTTC	CASSYMGLALSSYNEQFF
TRBV6-5	12	TRBD2	.	TRBJ2-3	TGTGCCAGCACCCCGGGGAGGGGAACTTGGTATTTT	CASTPGRGTWYF
TRBV10-3	14	.	.	TRBJ2-7	TGTGCCATCAGTGAAGGAGGTACATACAGCGAGCAGTACTTC	CAISEGGTYSEQYF
TRBV4-2	15	TRBD2	.	TRBJ2-5	TGTGCCAGCAGCCAAGATCCTAGCGGGCAAGAGACCCAGTACTTC	CASSQDPSGQETQYF
TRBV23-1	12	.	.	TRBJ2-2	TGCGCCAGCAGTCGATGGCCCGGGGAGCTGTTTTTT	CASSRWPGELFF
TRBV7-3	13	.	few	TRBJ2-1	TGTGCCAGCAGTCCTCCTAGCAGCAATGAGCAGTTCTTC	CASSPPSSNEQFF
TRBV19	15	.	.	TRBJ1-5	TGTGCCAGTAGTAGGGAGAGTTTTGGCAATCAGCCCCAGCATTTT	CASSRESFGNQPQHF
TRBV2	16	TRBD1	.	TRBJ2-1	TGTGCCAGCAGCAAGGGACAGGGCATTCTATACAATGAGCAGTTCTTC	CASSKGQGILYNEQFF
TRBV5-4	16	.	.	TRBJ2-2	TGTGCCAGCAGCTTGAAAAACGCAGGGCGGTTTGGGGAGCTGTTTTTT	CASSLKNAGRFGELFF
TRBV5-4	15	TRBD2	once	TRBJ2-3	TGTGCCAGCAGCTTGGAAGCGGGGACCATAGATACGCAGTATTTT	CASSLEAGTIDTQYF
TRBV7-6	15	TRBD1	.	TRBJ1-1	TGTGCCAGCAGCCCTCGACAGGGGGGGAGCACTGAAGCTTTCTTT	CASSPRQGGSTEAFF